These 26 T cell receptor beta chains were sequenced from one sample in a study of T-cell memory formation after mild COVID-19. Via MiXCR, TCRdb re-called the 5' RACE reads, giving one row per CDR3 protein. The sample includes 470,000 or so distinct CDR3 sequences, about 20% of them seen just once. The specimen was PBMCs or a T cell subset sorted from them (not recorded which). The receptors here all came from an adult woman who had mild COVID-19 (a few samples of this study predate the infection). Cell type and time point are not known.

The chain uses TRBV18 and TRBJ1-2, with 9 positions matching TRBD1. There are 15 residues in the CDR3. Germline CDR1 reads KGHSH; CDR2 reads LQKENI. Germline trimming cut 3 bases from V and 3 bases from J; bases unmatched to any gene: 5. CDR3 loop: CASSPSGQGDYGYTF. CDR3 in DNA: TGTGCCAGCTCACCCTCGGGACAGGGAGACTATGGCTACACCTTC.

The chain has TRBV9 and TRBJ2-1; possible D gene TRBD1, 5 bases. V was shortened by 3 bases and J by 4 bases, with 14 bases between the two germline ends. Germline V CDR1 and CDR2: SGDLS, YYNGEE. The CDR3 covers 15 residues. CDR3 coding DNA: TGTGCCAGCAGCGAGTGGGGAAGGGGATACAATGAGCAGTTCTTC. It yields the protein CASSEWGRGYNEQFF.

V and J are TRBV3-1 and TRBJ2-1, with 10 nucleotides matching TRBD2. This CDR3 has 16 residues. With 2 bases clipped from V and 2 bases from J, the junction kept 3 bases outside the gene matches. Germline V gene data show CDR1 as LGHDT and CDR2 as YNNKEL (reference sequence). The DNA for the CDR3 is TGTGCCAGCAGCCAAAAAGCGGGGGGGACCTACAATGAGCAGTTCTTC. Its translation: CASSQKAGGTYNEQFF.

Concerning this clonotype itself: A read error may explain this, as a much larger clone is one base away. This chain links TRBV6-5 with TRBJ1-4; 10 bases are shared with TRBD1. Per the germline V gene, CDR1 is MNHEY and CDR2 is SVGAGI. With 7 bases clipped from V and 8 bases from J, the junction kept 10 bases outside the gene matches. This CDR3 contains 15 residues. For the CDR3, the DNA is TGTGCCAGCAAGACGGATGGACAGGGGGTCGAAAAACTGTTTTTT. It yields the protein CASKTDGQGVEKLFF.

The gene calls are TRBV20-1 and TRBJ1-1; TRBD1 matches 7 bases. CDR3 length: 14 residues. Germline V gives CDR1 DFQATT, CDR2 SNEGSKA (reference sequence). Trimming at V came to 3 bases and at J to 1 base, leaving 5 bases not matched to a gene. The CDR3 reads CSARGTARNTEAFF. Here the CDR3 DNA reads TGCAGTGCTAGGGGGACAGCTAGGAACACTGAAGCTTTCTTT.

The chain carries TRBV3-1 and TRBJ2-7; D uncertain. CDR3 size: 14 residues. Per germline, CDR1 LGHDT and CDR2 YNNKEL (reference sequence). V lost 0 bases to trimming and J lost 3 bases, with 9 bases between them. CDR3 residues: CASSQDRTLYEQYF. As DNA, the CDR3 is TGTGCCAGCAGCCAAGATCGAACACTCTACGAGCAGTACTTC.

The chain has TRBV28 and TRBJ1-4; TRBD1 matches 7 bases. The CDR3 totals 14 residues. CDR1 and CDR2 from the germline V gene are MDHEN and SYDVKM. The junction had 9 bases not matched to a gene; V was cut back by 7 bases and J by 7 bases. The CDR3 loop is CASTLIQGREKLFF. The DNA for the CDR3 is TGTGCCAGCACCCTCATACAGGGGCGTGAAAAACTGTTTTTT. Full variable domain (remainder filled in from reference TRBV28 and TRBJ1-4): DVKVTQSSRYLVKRTGEKVFLECVQDMDHENMFWYRQDPGLGLRLIYFSYDVKMKEKGDIPEGYSVSREKKERFSLILESASTNQTSMYLCASTLIQGREKLFFGSGTQLSVL.

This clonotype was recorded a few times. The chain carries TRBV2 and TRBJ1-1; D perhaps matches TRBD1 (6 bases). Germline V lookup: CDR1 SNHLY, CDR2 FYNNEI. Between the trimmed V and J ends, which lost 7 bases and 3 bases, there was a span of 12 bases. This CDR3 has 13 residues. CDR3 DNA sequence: TGTGCCAGCACCAGGGGCCTGGACACTGAAGCTTTCTTT. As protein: CASTRGLDTEAFF.

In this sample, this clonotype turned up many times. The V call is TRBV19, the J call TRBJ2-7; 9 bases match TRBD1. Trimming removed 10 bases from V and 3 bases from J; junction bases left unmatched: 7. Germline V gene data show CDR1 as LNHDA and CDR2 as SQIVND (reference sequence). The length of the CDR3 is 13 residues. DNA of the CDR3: TGTGCCACGCGACCGGGACAGGGCTACGAGCAGTACTTC. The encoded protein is CATRPGQGYEQYF.

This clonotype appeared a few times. The CDR3 nucleotides are TGTGCCAGCAGCGCCGCGGGAGTTACGTACAATGAGCAGTTCTTC. Translated: CASSAAGVTYNEQFF. J is TRBJ2-1 and V is TRBV12-3 or TRBV12-4; 7 bases are a match to TRBD2. The J segment lost 4 bases and the V segment lost 6 bases, leaving 9 bases of the junction unmatched. This CDR3 contains 15 residues.

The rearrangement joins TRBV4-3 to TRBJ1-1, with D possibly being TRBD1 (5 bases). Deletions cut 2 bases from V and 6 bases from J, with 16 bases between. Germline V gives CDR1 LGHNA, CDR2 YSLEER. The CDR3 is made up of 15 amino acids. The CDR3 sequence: CASSQLAEGFAEAFF. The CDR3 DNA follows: TGCGCCAGCAGCCAATTGGCCGAGGGGTTTGCTGAAGCTTTCTTT.

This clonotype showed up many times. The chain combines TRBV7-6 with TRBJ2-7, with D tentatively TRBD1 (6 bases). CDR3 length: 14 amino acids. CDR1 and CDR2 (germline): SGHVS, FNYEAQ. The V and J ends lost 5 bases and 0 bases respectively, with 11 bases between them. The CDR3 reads CASSPTGSSYEQYF. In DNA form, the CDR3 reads TGTGCCAGCAGCCCCACAGGGTCCTCCTACGAGCAGTACTTC.

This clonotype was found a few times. CDR3 region: CATSDPGGAPYNEQFF. Here the CDR3 DNA reads TGTGCCACCAGTGACCCCGGGGGGGCCCCCTACAATGAGCAGTTCTTC. The chain uses TRBV24-1 and TRBJ2-1; TRBD2 aligns across 8 bases. V lost 4 bases, J lost 2 bases, and 6 bases stayed unmatched. Germline lookup yields CDR1 KGHDR and CDR2 SFDVKD. The CDR3 runs to 16 residues.

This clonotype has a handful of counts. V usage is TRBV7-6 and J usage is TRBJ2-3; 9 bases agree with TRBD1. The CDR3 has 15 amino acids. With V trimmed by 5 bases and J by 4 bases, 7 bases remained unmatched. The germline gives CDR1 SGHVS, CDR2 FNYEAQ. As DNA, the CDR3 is TGTGCCAGCAGCCCGACAGGGGGTGACGCAGATACGCAGTATTTT. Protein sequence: CASSPTGGDADTQYF.

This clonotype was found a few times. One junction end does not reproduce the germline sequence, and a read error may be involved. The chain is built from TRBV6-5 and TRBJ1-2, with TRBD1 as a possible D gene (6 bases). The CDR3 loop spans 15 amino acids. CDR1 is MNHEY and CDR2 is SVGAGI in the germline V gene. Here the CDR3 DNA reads TGTTCCAGCCGCGTTATGGACAGCGCCCAGGGGGGCTACACCTTC. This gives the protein CSSRVMDSAQGGYTF.

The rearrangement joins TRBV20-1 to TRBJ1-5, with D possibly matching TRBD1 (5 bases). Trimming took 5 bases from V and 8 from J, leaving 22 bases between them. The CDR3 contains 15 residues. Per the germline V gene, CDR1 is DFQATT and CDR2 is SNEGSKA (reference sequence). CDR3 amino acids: CSAGGGTRIDEPQHF. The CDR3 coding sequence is TGCAGTGCTGGGGGGGGGACGCGGATAGACGAGCCCCAGCATTTT.

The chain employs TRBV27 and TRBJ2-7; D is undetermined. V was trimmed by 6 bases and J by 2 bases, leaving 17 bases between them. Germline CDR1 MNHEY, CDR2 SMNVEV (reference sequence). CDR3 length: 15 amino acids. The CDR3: CASSPDPKRAYEQYF. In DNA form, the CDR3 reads TGTGCCAGCAGCCCAGACCCCAAAAGGGCCTACGAGCAGTACTTC.

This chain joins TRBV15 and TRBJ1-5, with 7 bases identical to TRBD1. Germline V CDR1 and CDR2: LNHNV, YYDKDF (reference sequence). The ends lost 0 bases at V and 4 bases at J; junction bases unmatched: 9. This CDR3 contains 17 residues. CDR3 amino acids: CATSRDLRQGGNQPQHF. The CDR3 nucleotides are TGTGCCACCAGCAGAGATCTTCGACAGGGTGGAAATCAGCCCCAGCATTTT.

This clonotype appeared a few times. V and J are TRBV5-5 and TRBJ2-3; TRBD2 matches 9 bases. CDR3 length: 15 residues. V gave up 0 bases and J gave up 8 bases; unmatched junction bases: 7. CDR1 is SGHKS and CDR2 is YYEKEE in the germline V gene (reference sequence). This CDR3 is CASSLEGTSTGTQYF. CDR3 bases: TGTGCCAGCAGCTTGGAGGGGACTAGCACCGGTACGCAGTATTTT. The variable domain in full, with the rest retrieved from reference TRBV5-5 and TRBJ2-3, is DAGVTQSPTHLIKTRGQQVTLRCSPISGHKSVSWYQQVLGQGPQFIFQYYEKEERGRGNFPDRFSARQFPNYSSELNVNALLLGDSALYLCASSLEGTSTGTQYFGPGTRLTVL.

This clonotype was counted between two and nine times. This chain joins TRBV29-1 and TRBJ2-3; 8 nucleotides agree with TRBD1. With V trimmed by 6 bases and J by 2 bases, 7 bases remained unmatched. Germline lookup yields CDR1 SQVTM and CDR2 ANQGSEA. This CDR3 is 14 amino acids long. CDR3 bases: TGCAGCGTCGCGGGACAGGCACACACAGATACGCAGTATTTT. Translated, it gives CSVAGQAHTDTQYF.

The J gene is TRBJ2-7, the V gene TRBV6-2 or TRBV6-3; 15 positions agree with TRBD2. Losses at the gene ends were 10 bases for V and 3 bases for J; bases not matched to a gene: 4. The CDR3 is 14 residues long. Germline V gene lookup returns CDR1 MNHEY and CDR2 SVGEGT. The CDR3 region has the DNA TGTGCCACGAGGACTAGCGGGAGGGGCTACGAGCAGTACTTC. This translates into CATRTSGRGYEQYF.

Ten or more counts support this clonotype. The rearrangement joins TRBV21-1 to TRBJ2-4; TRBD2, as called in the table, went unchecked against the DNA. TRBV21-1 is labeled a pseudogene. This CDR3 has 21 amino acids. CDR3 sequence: CASSKSGVGLAGIRAKNIQYF. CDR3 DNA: TGTGCCAGCAGCAAATCCGGGGTCGGACTAGCGGGAATAAGGGCCAAAAACATTCAGTACTTC.

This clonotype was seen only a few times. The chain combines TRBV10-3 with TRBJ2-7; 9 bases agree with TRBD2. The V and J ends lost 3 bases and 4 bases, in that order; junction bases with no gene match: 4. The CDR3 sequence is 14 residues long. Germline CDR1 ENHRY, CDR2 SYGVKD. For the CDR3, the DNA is TGTGCCATCAGTGATGCGGGAGGGGATTACGAGCAGTACTTC. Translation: CAISDAGGDYEQYF.

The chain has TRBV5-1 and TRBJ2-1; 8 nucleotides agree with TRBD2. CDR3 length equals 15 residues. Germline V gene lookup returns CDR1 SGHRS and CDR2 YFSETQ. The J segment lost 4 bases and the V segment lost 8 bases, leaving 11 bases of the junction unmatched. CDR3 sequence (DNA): TGCGCCAGTAAACTCGGGGGGGCCTCATACAATGAGCAGTTCTTC. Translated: CASKLGGASYNEQFF.

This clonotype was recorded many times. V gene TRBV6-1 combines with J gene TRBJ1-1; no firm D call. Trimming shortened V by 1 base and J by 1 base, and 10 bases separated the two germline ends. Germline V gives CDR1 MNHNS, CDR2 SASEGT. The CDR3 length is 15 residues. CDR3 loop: CASSEGVAENTEAFF. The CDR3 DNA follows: TGTGCCAGCAGTGAAGGCGTGGCAGAGAACACTGAAGCTTTCTTT.

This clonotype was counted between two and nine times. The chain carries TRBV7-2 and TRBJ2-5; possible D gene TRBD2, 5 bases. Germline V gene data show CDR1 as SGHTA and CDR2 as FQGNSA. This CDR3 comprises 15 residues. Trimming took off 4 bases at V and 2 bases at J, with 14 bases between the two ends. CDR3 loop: CASSSTRGGQETQYF. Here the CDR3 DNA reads TGTGCCAGCAGCTCAACCCGGGGTGGGCAAGAGACCCAGTACTTC.